Sequencing of this T cell receptor beta chain was carried out in a study of beta chain features in type 1 diabetes. The whole isolated RNA underwent reverse transcription, so sequencing captured expressed TCRB transcripts. Clones were sequenced by immunoSEQ multiplex PCR, and TCRdb holds only the in-frame ones, with some missing. The table lists hundreds of thousands of clones, about 16% of them singletons. Findings and caveats of the study: Any HLA type influence on TCRB rearrangement was left unresolved here. More deletions and fewer insertions at VDJ junctions were found in patients with type 1 diabetes. Researchers reported that naive, central memory and Treg TCRB repertoires appeared more similar in patients than in healthy donors.

The germline V gene has CDR1 KGHSH and CDR2 LQKENI. Trimming removed 6 bases from V and 1 base from J, with 12 bases in between. The CDR3 covers 14 residues. This clone was seen a few times. Its antigen remains unidentified. The authors took one heparinised blood draw, averaging approximately 0.12 L, from each donor. The sequence derives from a man younger than 35 in good health. The chain recombines TRBV18 with TRBJ1-1, with D tentatively TRBD1 (6 bases). Sequenced: naive CD4+ T cells from blood. In DNA, the CDR3 is TGTGCCAGCTCCCACCGGGACAAGAACACTGAAGCTTTCTTT. Protein sequence: CASSHRDKNTEAFF. The whole variable domain, filled in from reference TRBV18 and TRBJ1-1, reads NAGVMQNPRHLVRRRGQEARLRCSPMKGHSHVYWYRQLPEEGLKFMVYLQKENIIDESGMPKERFSAEFPKEGPSILRIQQVVRGDSAAYFCASSHRDKNTEAFFGQGTRLTVV.